This T cell receptor (beta chain) was identified during a study of blood T cell repertoires in COVID-19. Study-level background: Nucleic acid was either cDNA or gDNA, and it came from T cells, B-cell-depleted T cells, or PBMCs.

Adults between about 18 and 95 years of age took part from 24 US areas. Which cohort a participant joined came from the clinical history participants gave. Authors' analysis steps: Estimation of nucleated cell counts relied on the amplification of reference gene primers. Only in-frame clones appear in the TCRdb table, and some are missing; sequencing was by immunoSEQ multiplex PCR. V and J calls and clone size follow that table, whereas D and trimming were derived from the DNA. The table records 300,000 to 400,000 clones, 90% of them present only once. The V gene's germline CDR1 is MGHRA and CDR2 YSYEKL. CDR3 length: 18 amino acids. Trimming pared 1 base from V and 0 bases from J, leaving 13 bases between.

This chain connects TRBV4-1 to TRBJ1-6, with a weak D call TRBD1 (5 bases). Sequencing was carried out using PBMCs or T cells enriched from blood (not recorded which). The TCR comes from a woman aged 25-40 years who had been exposed to COVID-19. The CDR3 here is CASSQARYRSSYNSPLHF. Here the CDR3 DNA reads TGCGCCAGCAGCCAAGCCCGGTACAGGAGCTCCTATAATTCACCCCTCCACTTT.